A selection of T cell receptor beta chains follows, all from one sample in a study of neurological immune-mediated disorders. TCRdb processed the 5' RACE reads anew with MiXCR; each CDR3 protein has one entry. The sample includes over 35,000 distinct CDR3 sequences, 2.5% seen only once; the top ten take about 12%. The sequenced sample consisted of PBMCs. Source of these receptors: a young man with multiple sclerosis. Each CDR3 is given with its conserved first and last residue. The order of the fields is V gene, clone size, J gene, D gene, CDR3 DNA, CDR3 protein. The D gene is left open where the match is weak. Where a row states a size, it is once, few, many or the class of an expanded clone; other rows omit it.

v_call: TRBV11-2; clone_size: many; j_call: TRBJ2-5; d_call: -; cdr3_nt: TGTGCCAGCAGCTCAATGGAGACCCAATACTTC; cdr3_aa: CASSSMETQYF
v_call: TRBV20-1; clone_size: many; j_call: TRBJ2-5; d_call: TRBD1; cdr3_nt: TGCAGTGCTAGAGTAGGGGCAGGGGGCATAGAGACCCAGTACTTC; cdr3_aa: CSARVGAGGIETQYF
v_call: TRBV5-1; clone_size: many; j_call: TRBJ2-6; d_call: TRBD1; cdr3_nt: TGCGCCAGCAGCCACGCACAGGGGGCTGGTGGGGCCAACGTCCTGACTTTC; cdr3_aa: CASSHAQGAGGANVLTF
v_call: TRBV29-1; clone_size: many; j_call: TRBJ2-7; d_call: -; cdr3_nt: TGCAGCGTGAGGGGGGGCCCCGAGAGCGAGCAGTACTTC; cdr3_aa: CSVRGGPESEQYF
v_call: TRBV12-3/TRBV12-4; clone_size: many; j_call: TRBJ2-1; d_call: TRBD2; cdr3_nt: TGTGCCAGCACCAGCGGGAGCGCAAATGAGCAGTTCTTC; cdr3_aa: CASTSGSANEQFF
v_call: TRBV4-1; clone_size: many; j_call: TRBJ1-6; d_call: -; cdr3_nt: TGCGCCAGCAGCCTTACCGATCGGACTGGTTCACCCCTCCACTTT; cdr3_aa: CASSLTDRTGSPLHF
v_call: TRBV12-3/TRBV12-4; clone_size: many; j_call: TRBJ2-5; d_call: -; cdr3_nt: TGTGCCAGCAGTTTCGGCGGTGGGGCTTCGGAGACCCAGTACTTC; cdr3_aa: CASSFGGGASETQYF
v_call: TRBV20-1; clone_size: many; j_call: TRBJ1-2; d_call: -; cdr3_nt: TGCAGTGCTAGGGACAACGCAAACTATGGCTACACCTTC; cdr3_aa: CSARDNANYGYTF
v_call: TRBV20-1; clone_size: many; j_call: TRBJ2-1; d_call: -; cdr3_nt: TGCAGTGCTAGTATCGGTACTGCCTACAATGAGCAGTTCTTC; cdr3_aa: CSASIGTAYNEQFF
v_call: TRBV9; clone_size: few; j_call: TRBJ2-2; d_call: -; cdr3_nt: TGTGCCAGCAGCGTAGCGGAAGAGGTGGCGCGAACGAACACCGGGGAGCTGTTTTTT; cdr3_aa: CASSVAEEVARTNTGELFF
v_call: TRBV4-3; clone_size: -; j_call: TRBJ2-7; d_call: -; cdr3_nt: TGCACCAGCAGCCAAGTAGTTGGCTACGAGCAGTACTTC; cdr3_aa: CTSSQVVGYEQYF
v_call: TRBV12-3/TRBV12-4; clone_size: many; j_call: TRBJ1-2; d_call: TRBD1; cdr3_nt: TGTGCCAGCAGCCCACAGGGGGCCATGGGCTACACCTTC; cdr3_aa: CASSPQGAMGYTF
v_call: TRBV7-6; clone_size: many; j_call: TRBJ1-3; d_call: -; cdr3_nt: TGTGCCAGCAGCTTGGGGGAAACTCTTGGAAACACCATATATTTT; cdr3_aa: CASSLGETLGNTIYF
v_call: TRBV20-1; clone_size: many; j_call: TRBJ2-4; d_call: -; cdr3_nt: TGCAGTGTTTCTAGCGTTAGGGGAACCAAAAACATTCAGTACTTC; cdr3_aa: CSVSSVRGTKNIQYF
v_call: TRBV5-1; clone_size: many; j_call: TRBJ1-4; d_call: -; cdr3_nt: TGCGCCTTAACTACGGCAGCCGGGATCGAAAAACTGTTTTTT; cdr3_aa: CALTTAAGIEKLFF
v_call: TRBV12-3/TRBV12-4; clone_size: many; j_call: TRBJ1-1; d_call: -; cdr3_nt: TGTGCCAGCAGTTTACGGGAGGTCGGAACTGAAGCTTTCTTT; cdr3_aa: CASSLREVGTEAFF
v_call: TRBV5-5; clone_size: many; j_call: TRBJ2-7; d_call: -; cdr3_nt: TGTGCCAGCAGCGTGGAACCGACAGCCTACGAGCAGTACTTC; cdr3_aa: CASSVEPTAYEQYF
v_call: TRBV5-1; clone_size: many; j_call: TRBJ2-5; d_call: -; cdr3_nt: TGCGCCAGCAGCTTGGAGGGAGAGACCCAGTACTTC; cdr3_aa: CASSLEGETQYF
v_call: TRBV5-1; clone_size: many; j_call: TRBJ2-2; d_call: -; cdr3_nt: TGCGCCAGCAGGAGTCCCACCGGGGAGCTGTTTTTT; cdr3_aa: CASRSPTGELFF
v_call: TRBV11-2; clone_size: many; j_call: TRBJ2-5; d_call: -; cdr3_nt: TGTGCCAGCAGCTTAACCAGCGCCCCAGCGGAGACCCAGTACTTC; cdr3_aa: CASSLTSAPAETQYF
v_call: TRBV5-1; clone_size: many; j_call: TRBJ2-3; d_call: -; cdr3_nt: TGCGCCAGCAGACCCTCTACACTTAGCACAGATACGCAGTATTTT; cdr3_aa: CASRPSTLSTDTQYF
v_call: TRBV18; clone_size: many; j_call: TRBJ1-3; d_call: TRBD1; cdr3_nt: TGTGCCAGCTCACCGGACAGGGGTGGAAAAAACATATATTTT; cdr3_aa: CASSPDRGGKNIYF
v_call: TRBV6-5; clone_size: many; j_call: TRBJ2-3; d_call: -; cdr3_nt: TGTGCCAGCAGTTACGGTGGGGCTAGTCCCACAGATACGCAGTATTTT; cdr3_aa: CASSYGGASPTDTQYF
v_call: TRBV6-5; clone_size: many; j_call: TRBJ1-2; d_call: TRBD1; cdr3_nt: TGTGCCAGCAGTCAAGGACAGGGTGGAGGCTACACCTTC; cdr3_aa: CASSQGQGGGYTF
v_call: TRBV20-1; clone_size: many; j_call: TRBJ2-7; d_call: TRBD2; cdr3_nt: TGCAGTGCCCTGGGTCAGGCGGGAGGAACCTACGAGCAGTACTTC; cdr3_aa: CSALGQAGGTYEQYF
v_call: TRBV4-1; clone_size: many; j_call: TRBJ1-6; d_call: -; cdr3_nt: TGCGCCAGCAGCCAAGATGTGAACGCGGGTTCCGCTTCACCCCTCCACTTT; cdr3_aa: CASSQDVNAGSASPLHF
v_call: TRBV12-3/TRBV12-4; clone_size: few; j_call: TRBJ2-1; d_call: TRBD1; cdr3_nt: TGTGCCAGCAGTTTAGGACAGGGAGTTGGGGAGCAGTTCTTC; cdr3_aa: CASSLGQGVGEQFF
v_call: TRBV20-1; clone_size: many; j_call: TRBJ2-3; d_call: TRBD2; cdr3_nt: TGCAGTGCTAGGTTACTAGCGGGGTACACAGATACGCAGTATTTT; cdr3_aa: CSARLLAGYTDTQYF
v_call: TRBV7-8; clone_size: few; j_call: TRBJ2-2; d_call: TRBD2; cdr3_nt: TGTGCCAGCAGCTTCGGGGAGGGGTGGGCCTTGAACACCGGGGAGCTGTTTTTT; cdr3_aa: CASSFGEGWALNTGELFF
v_call: TRBV20-1; clone_size: many; j_call: TRBJ1-2; d_call: -; cdr3_nt: TGCAGTGCCAGAGGGCCGTCGACAGTTTATGGCTACACCTTC; cdr3_aa: CSARGPSTVYGYTF
v_call: TRBV7-3; clone_size: many; j_call: TRBJ2-3; d_call: TRBD1; cdr3_nt: TGTGCCAGCAGCTTAAATACCGGGACAGGAGCTCCGCAGTATTTT; cdr3_aa: CASSLNTGTGAPQYF
v_call: TRBV7-6; clone_size: many; j_call: TRBJ2-1; d_call: -; cdr3_nt: TGTGCCAGCAGCTTAATATCCAATGAGCAGTTCTTC; cdr3_aa: CASSLISNEQFF
v_call: TRBV7-9; clone_size: many; j_call: TRBJ2-5; d_call: -; cdr3_nt: TGTGCCAGTAGGGGGGAGTACCAAGAGACCCAGTACTTC; cdr3_aa: CASRGEYQETQYF
v_call: TRBV20-1; clone_size: medium-sized; j_call: TRBJ2-5; d_call: -; cdr3_nt: TGCAGTGCGAGATCGGGAGCGCCCCAAGAGACCCAGTACTTC; cdr3_aa: CSARSGAPQETQYF
v_call: TRBV20-1; clone_size: medium-sized; j_call: TRBJ1-2; d_call: -; cdr3_nt: TGCAGTGCTCTTTGGGGGCCTCTCTATGGCTACACCTTC; cdr3_aa: CSALWGPLYGYTF
v_call: TRBV6-6; clone_size: many; j_call: TRBJ1-5; d_call: -; cdr3_nt: TGTGCCAGCAGTGCAGGGGTGCGTCAGCCCCAGCATTTT; cdr3_aa: CASSAGVRQPQHF
v_call: TRBV20-1; clone_size: many; j_call: TRBJ1-2; d_call: -; cdr3_nt: TGCAGTGCTAGAAACGGTTTTGACGCCGGCTATGGCTACACCTTC; cdr3_aa: CSARNGFDAGYGYTF
v_call: TRBV12-3/TRBV12-4; clone_size: many; j_call: TRBJ1-5; d_call: -; cdr3_nt: TGTGCCAGCGGGCGGCAGGACAATCAGCCCCAGCATTTT; cdr3_aa: CASGRQDNQPQHF
v_call: TRBV5-1; clone_size: many; j_call: TRBJ2-2; d_call: -; cdr3_nt: TGCGCCAGCAGGGGAGGCCTCTACACCGGGGAGCTGTTTTTT; cdr3_aa: CASRGGLYTGELFF
v_call: TRBV5-1; clone_size: many; j_call: TRBJ2-3; d_call: -; cdr3_nt: TGCGCCAGCAGCTCGACCGAATTAGATACGCAGTATTTT; cdr3_aa: CASSSTELDTQYF
v_call: TRBV28; clone_size: many; j_call: TRBJ2-7; d_call: TRBD2; cdr3_nt: TGTGCCGCTCATGGGCAGCGGGAGTCCGACGAGCAGTACTTC; cdr3_aa: CAAHGQRESDEQYF
v_call: TRBV27; clone_size: many; j_call: TRBJ2-1; d_call: -; cdr3_nt: TGTGCCAGCAGTTTAAGATATGTCCAGGACTCCTACAATGAGCAGTTCTTC; cdr3_aa: CASSLRYVQDSYNEQFF
v_call: TRBV7-9; clone_size: many; j_call: TRBJ2-1; d_call: -; cdr3_nt: TGTGCCAGCAGCCCGAAGTCCCAGGCGGGGAATGAGCAGTTCTTC; cdr3_aa: CASSPKSQAGNEQFF
v_call: TRBV10-3; clone_size: many; j_call: TRBJ2-7; d_call: -; cdr3_nt: TGTGCCACCAGGGACACTCCCTACGAGCAGTACTTC; cdr3_aa: CATRDTPYEQYF
v_call: TRBV7-2; clone_size: many; j_call: TRBJ2-1; d_call: TRBD2; cdr3_nt: TGTGCCAGCAACGGACTAGCCCAGTACAATGAGCAGTTCTTC; cdr3_aa: CASNGLAQYNEQFF
v_call: TRBV20-1; clone_size: many; j_call: TRBJ1-5; d_call: -; cdr3_nt: TGCAGTGCTAGAGAAGAGGTGGGGGGACCGGGCAATCAGCCCCAGCATTTT; cdr3_aa: CSAREEVGGPGNQPQHF
v_call: TRBV6-2/TRBV6-3; clone_size: many; j_call: TRBJ2-5; d_call: -; cdr3_nt: TGTGCCAGCAGCCCGGGAGAACGGGAGACCCAGTACTTC; cdr3_aa: CASSPGERETQYF
v_call: TRBV7-9; clone_size: many; j_call: TRBJ1-2; d_call: -; cdr3_nt: TGTGCCAGCAGCGACCGGGACACCTCCAGGGGCTACACCTTC; cdr3_aa: CASSDRDTSRGYTF
v_call: TRBV9; clone_size: many; j_call: TRBJ2-2; d_call: TRBD2; cdr3_nt: TGTGCCAGCAGCGTAGCTAAGGAGGCGGGAGATAGGAACACCGGGGAGCTGTTTTTT; cdr3_aa: CASSVAKEAGDRNTGELFF
v_call: TRBV15; clone_size: many; j_call: TRBJ1-5; d_call: TRBD1; cdr3_nt: TGTGCCACCAGCTTAGAGGGACAGGGGATACAGCCCCAGCATTTT; cdr3_aa: CATSLEGQGIQPQHF
v_call: TRBV11-2; clone_size: few; j_call: TRBJ2-1; d_call: -; cdr3_nt: TGTGCCAGCAGCTTAGCACCAGGGGGGTATGAGCAGTTCTTC; cdr3_aa: CASSLAPGGYEQFF
v_call: TRBV5-1; clone_size: many; j_call: TRBJ1-1; d_call: -; cdr3_nt: TGCGCCAGCAGCTCTACTACAGCCCGGGGAACTGAAGCTTTCTTT; cdr3_aa: CASSSTTARGTEAFF
v_call: TRBV20-1; clone_size: many; j_call: TRBJ2-1; d_call: -; cdr3_nt: TGCAGCCCCCTAGAGAAGGCACTAGTAACCTACAATGAGCAGTTCTTC; cdr3_aa: CSPLEKALVTYNEQFF
v_call: TRBV5-1; clone_size: many; j_call: TRBJ1-2; d_call: -; cdr3_nt: TGCGCCAGCAAAGGGTATGAGGCAGGCGACTATGGCTACACCTTC; cdr3_aa: CASKGYEAGDYGYTF
v_call: TRBV12-3/TRBV12-4; clone_size: -; j_call: TRBJ2-3; d_call: -; cdr3_nt: TGTGCCAGCAGTTTTGGGGGGGCGGATACGCAGTATTTT; cdr3_aa: CASSFGGADTQYF
v_call: TRBV20-1; clone_size: many; j_call: TRBJ2-3; d_call: TRBD2; cdr3_nt: TGCAGTGCTAGAGCGGGGGGGCGCACAGATACGCAGTATTTT; cdr3_aa: CSARAGGRTDTQYF
v_call: TRBV20-1; clone_size: many; j_call: TRBJ1-1; d_call: -; cdr3_nt: TGCAGTGCTTTACAGGGTCCCACTGAAGCTTTCTTT; cdr3_aa: CSALQGPTEAFF
v_call: TRBV4-1; clone_size: many; j_call: TRBJ1-2; d_call: -; cdr3_nt: TGCGCCAGCAGCCAAGAGGCGATCTCCCATGGCTACACCTTC; cdr3_aa: CASSQEAISHGYTF
v_call: TRBV15; clone_size: many; j_call: TRBJ2-7; d_call: TRBD1; cdr3_nt: TGTGCCACCAGCCCAGACAGGGGGCGACTCTACGAGCAGTACTTC; cdr3_aa: CATSPDRGRLYEQYF